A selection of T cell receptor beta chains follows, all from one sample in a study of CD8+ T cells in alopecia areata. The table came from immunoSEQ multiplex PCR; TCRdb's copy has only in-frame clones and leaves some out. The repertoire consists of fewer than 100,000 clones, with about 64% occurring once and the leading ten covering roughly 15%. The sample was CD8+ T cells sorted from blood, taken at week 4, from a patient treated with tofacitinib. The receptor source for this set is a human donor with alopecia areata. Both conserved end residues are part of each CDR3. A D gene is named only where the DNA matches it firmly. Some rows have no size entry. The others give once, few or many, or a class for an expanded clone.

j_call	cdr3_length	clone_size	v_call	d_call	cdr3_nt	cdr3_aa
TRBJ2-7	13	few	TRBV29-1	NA	TGCAGCGTTGAGGGGATAGGATCCTACGAGCAGTACTTC	CSVEGIGSYEQYF
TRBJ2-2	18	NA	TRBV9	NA	TGTGCCAGCAGCGCCCCCAGACGCGAGGGAGGGGGAACCGGGGAGCTGTTTTTT	CASSAPRREGGGTGELFF
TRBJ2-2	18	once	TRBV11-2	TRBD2	TGTGCCAGCAGCTTAGTTTTCGGGGAGGGCCCCCACACCGGGGAGCTGTTTTTT	CASSLVFGEGPHTGELFF
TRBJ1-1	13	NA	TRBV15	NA	TGTGCCACCAGCAGGACGGATGGACAGGAAGCTTTCTTT	CATSRTDGQEAFF
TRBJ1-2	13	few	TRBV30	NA	TGTGCCTCCTCGCCAGAGCCCAACTATGGCTACACCTTC	CASSPEPNYGYTF
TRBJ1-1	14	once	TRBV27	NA	TGTGCCAGCAGTCCCGAGATGAGGAACACTGAAGCTTTCTTT	CASSPEMRNTEAFF
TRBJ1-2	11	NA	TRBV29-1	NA	TGCAGCGTGGACAGTTTTTATGGCTACACCTTC	CSVDSFYGYTF
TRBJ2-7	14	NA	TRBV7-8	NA	TGTGCCAGCAGCTTTATGGCAGACCCCTACGAGCAGTACTTC	CASSFMADPYEQYF
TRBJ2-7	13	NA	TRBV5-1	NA	TGCGCCAGCAGCTTGGCCGTCCCCTACGAGCAGTACTTC	CASSLAVPYEQYF
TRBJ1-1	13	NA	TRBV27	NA	TGTGCCAGCAGTTTGGGGGGTGGAACTGAAGCTTTCTTT	CASSLGGGTEAFF
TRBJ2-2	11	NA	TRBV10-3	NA	TGTGCCATCAGTGTTATCGGGGAGCTGTTTTTT	CAISVIGELFF
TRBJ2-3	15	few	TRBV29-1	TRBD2	TGCAGCGTTGGGCGCGGGAGGTTGCGCACAGATACGCAGTATTTT	CSVGRGRLRTDTQYF
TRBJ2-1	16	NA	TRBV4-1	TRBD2	TGCGCCAGCAGCCAAGAGCCTAGCGGAATCTACAATGAGCAGTTCTTC	CASSQEPSGIYNEQFF
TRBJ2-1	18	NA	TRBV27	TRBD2	TGTGCCAGCAGTGCGGGACTAGCGGGAGGTTTCTCCTACAATGAGCAGTTCTTC	CASSAGLAGGFSYNEQFF
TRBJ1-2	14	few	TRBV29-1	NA	TGCAGCTTTACCAAGGACGGAGCTAACTATGGCTACACCTTC	CSFTKDGANYGYTF
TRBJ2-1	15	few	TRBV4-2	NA	TGTGCCAGCAGCCCCGACTTGAGCTCCTACAATGAGCAGTTCTTC	CASSPDLSSYNEQFF
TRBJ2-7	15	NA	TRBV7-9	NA	TGTGCCAGCAGCTTAGGCCCTTTACAGGGCTACGAGCAGTACTTC	CASSLGPLQGYEQYF
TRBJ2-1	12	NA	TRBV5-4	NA	TGTGCCAGCAGCTTGGGGGACAATGAGCAGTTCTTC	CASSLGDNEQFF
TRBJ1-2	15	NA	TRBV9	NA	TGTGCCAGCAGCCCCAGGGCACTAGCTAACTATGGCTACACCTTC	CASSPRALANYGYTF
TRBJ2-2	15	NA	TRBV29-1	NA	TGCAGCGTTGAAGTCACGGGACTCAACACCGGGGAGCTGTTTTTT	CSVEVTGLNTGELFF
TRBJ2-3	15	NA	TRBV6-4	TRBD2	TGTGCCAGCAGTGACGATAGCGGGGTGATAGATACGCAGTATTTT	CASSDDSGVIDTQYF
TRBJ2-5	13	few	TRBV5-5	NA	TGTGCCAGCAGCTTGGGCCAGACCGAGACCCAGTACTTC	CASSLGQTETQYF
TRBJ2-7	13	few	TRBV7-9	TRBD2	TGTGCCAGCACCCCCACTAGCGCCCACGAGCAGTACTTC	CASTPTSAHEQYF
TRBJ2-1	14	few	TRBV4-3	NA	TGCGCCAGCAGCCAAGATAGGGCGGGATACGAGCAGTTCTTC	CASSQDRAGYEQFF
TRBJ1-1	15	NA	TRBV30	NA	TGTGCCTGGAGTGTACTCGGATACGTGAACACTGAAGCTTTCTTT	CAWSVLGYVNTEAFF
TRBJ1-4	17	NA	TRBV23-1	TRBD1	TGCGCCAGCAGTCAATCGGATCTCCGGACAGGGGATGAAAAACTGTTTTTT	CASSQSDLRTGDEKLFF
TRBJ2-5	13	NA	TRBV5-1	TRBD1	TGCGCCAGCAGCGCGGACAGGGTGTTGACCCAGTACTTC	CASSADRVLTQYF
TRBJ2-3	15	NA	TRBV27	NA	TGTGCCAGCAGCCCGGACGGCTCTGGCACAGATACGCAGTATTTT	CASSPDGSGTDTQYF
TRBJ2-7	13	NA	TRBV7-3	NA	TGTGCCAGCAGCTTAGCCCGGACCAACGAGCAGTACTTC	CASSLARTNEQYF
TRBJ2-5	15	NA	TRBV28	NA	TGTGCCAGCAGTTTAGTACAGACTCACCAAGAGACCCAGTACTTC	CASSLVQTHQETQYF
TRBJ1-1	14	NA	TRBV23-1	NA	TGCGCCAGCAGCCAAGTGAGTGCGAGAACTGAAGCTTTCTTT	CASSQVSARTEAFF
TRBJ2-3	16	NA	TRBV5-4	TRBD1	TGTGCCAGCAGCTGGCAGACAGGGTCCCCTTCAGATACGCAGTATTTT	CASSWQTGSPSDTQYF
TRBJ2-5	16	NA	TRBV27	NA	TGTGCCAGCAGTGACCGGTCTCTGACAGGACCAGAGACCCAGTACTTC	CASSDRSLTGPETQYF
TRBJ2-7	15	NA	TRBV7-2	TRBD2	TGTGCCAGCAGCCCATCTAGCGGGAGGGTCTACGAGCAGTACTTC	CASSPSSGRVYEQYF
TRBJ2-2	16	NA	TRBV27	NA	TGTGCCAGCAGTTTACTCGGGGTTCGAGGCACCGGGGAGCTGTTTTTT	CASSLLGVRGTGELFF
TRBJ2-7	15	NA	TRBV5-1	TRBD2	TGCGCCAGCAGGGTCCGGGACTACAGCTCCTACGAGCAGTACTTC	CASRVRDYSSYEQYF
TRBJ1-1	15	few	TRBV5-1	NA	TGCGCCAGCAGCTTGGTTGGTACAGGGAACACTGAAGCTTTCTTT	CASSLVGTGNTEAFF
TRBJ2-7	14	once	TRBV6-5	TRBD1	TGTGCCAGCAGTTACTCGACAGGGGCCTACGAGCAGTACTTC	CASSYSTGAYEQYF
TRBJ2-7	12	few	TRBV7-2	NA	TGTGCCAGCAGCCCACCCGCCGAGAGGCAGTACTTC	CASSPPAERQYF
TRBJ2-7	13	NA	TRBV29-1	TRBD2	TGCAGCGTTGGGGCTAGCGGGGGCAACGAGCAGTACTTC	CSVGASGGNEQYF
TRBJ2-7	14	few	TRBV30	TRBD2	TGTGCCTGGAGTGTATCAAGCGGGGACTACGAGCAGTACTTC	CAWSVSSGDYEQYF
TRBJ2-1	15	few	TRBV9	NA	TGTGCCAGCAGTAACAGGGAAACCTCCTACAATGAGCAGTTCTTC	CASSNRETSYNEQFF
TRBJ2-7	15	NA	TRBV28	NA	TGTGCCAGCAGTTTGGAGACAGGGAGGTTCTACGAGCAGTACTTC	CASSLETGRFYEQYF
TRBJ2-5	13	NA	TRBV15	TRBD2	TGTGCCACCAGCACGACTAGCGGGGAGACCCAGTACTTC	CATSTTSGETQYF
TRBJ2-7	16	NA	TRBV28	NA	TGTGCCAGCAGTCCCTCTGAGGGCGCCCTTTGGGCCGAGCAGTACTTC	CASSPSEGALWAEQYF
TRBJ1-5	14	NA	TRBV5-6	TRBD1	TGTGCCAGCAGCAAGACAGGGGGTAGTCAGCCCCAGCATTTT	CASSKTGGSQPQHF
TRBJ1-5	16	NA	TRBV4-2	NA	TGTGCCAGCAGCCAAGGGCAACAGGCGATCAATCAGCCCCAGCATTTT	CASSQGQQAINQPQHF
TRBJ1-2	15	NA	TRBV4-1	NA	TGCGCCAGCAGCCAAGCCAATGGGCCGGGACATGGCTACACCTTC	CASSQANGPGHGYTF